Listed here is a single T cell receptor beta chain. Antigen specificity is unknown. The source of the sample is a study of T cell responses to AZD1222 COVID-19 vaccine. Notes on the study in general: Two doses of AZD1222 preceded a rise in Spike-specific TCR breadth and depth.

TCRdb keeps only in-frame clones here, not all; method: immunoSEQ multiplex PCR. The sample carries fewer than 110,000 clones, more than 75% recorded once. Germline V CDR1 and CDR2: LGHDT, YNNKEL (reference sequence). The V end lost 1 base, the J end lost 5 bases, and 8 bases lay between the germline ends. This CDR3 is built from 13 residues. The chain combines TRBV3-1 (or the pseudogene TRBV3-2) with TRBJ2-5; perhaps TRBD2 as D (6 bases). Sequencing was performed on peripheral blood, taken 28 days after the second AZD1222 dose. The clonotype was recovered from an adult who received the AZD1222 COVID-19 vaccine. The CDR3 loop reads CASSQAGEETQYF. For the CDR3, the DNA is TGTGCCAGCAGCCAAGCGGGAGAGGAGACCCAGTACTTC.